This T cell receptor beta chain is drawn from a study of blood T cell repertoires in COVID-19. Study-level information: Donors in the United States, Italy and Spain gave samples during acute or convalescent COVID-19.

The CDR3 covers 14 residues. V was pared by 6 bases and J by 7 bases, with 8 bases of the junction left unmatched. Germline CDR1 and CDR2: MNHEY and SMNVEV (reference sequence). Source study methods: Nucleated cell number was recorded as an estimate derived from reference gene primer amplification. Assay used: immunoSEQ multiplex PCR; TCRdb lists only in-frame clones, some missing. V, J and clone size are taken as reported in that table, and D and trimming were inferred from the DNA itself. This repertoire shows about 200,000 clones, about 81% found once; its top ten account for roughly 8.2%. Sequenced: peripheral blood. The chain couples TRBV27 to TRBJ1-2, with 10 bases fitting TRBD1. This TCR was sampled from a woman older than 75 with COVID-19, enrolled during active disease. CDR3 nucleotides: TGTGCCAGCAGGGGGACAGGGACAGGGGTTGGCTACACCTTC. Amino acids: CASRGTGTGVGYTF.